The next 8 T cell receptor beta chains were all read from a single sample in a study of beta chain features in type 1 diabetes. Study-level points and caveats: When Type 1 diabetes patients were examined, their TCRB CDR3s proved moderately but significantly shorter in all four CD4+ subsets.

cDNA synthesis used the whole RNA isolate, giving expressed TCRB sequences. Here immunoSEQ multiplex PCR was the method, and the copy in TCRdb shows in-frame clones only, minus some. The sample includes 600,000 to 700,000 clones, 12% of them seen just once. No antigens are known for them. The sequenced sample consisted of naive CD4+ T cells from blood. The receptors originated from a man aged 25-40 years with type 1 diabetes.

Notes on this clone: At the DNA level, this CDR3 is encoded by other sequences in the same sample as well. V and J are TRBV18 and TRBJ1-2, with a weak D call TRBD1 (5 bases). The CDR3 extends over 14 amino acids. Germline CDR1 reads KGHSH; CDR2 reads LQKENI. The V end lost 0 bases, the J end lost 4 bases, and 9 bases lay between the germline ends. The CDR3 DNA reads TGTGCCAGCTCACCACCTACAGGATCCTATGGCTACACCTTC. Translation gives CASSPPTGSYGYTF.

The CDR3 spells CASRDGGIPEAFF. In DNA form, the CDR3 reads TGTGCCAGCAGGGACGGGGGGATACCTGAAGCTTTCTTT. This chain uses TRBV6-5 with TRBJ1-1; a possible D gene is TRBD1 (5 bases). The V end lost 6 bases, the J end lost 6 bases, and 14 bases lay between the germline ends. Per germline, CDR1 MNHEY and CDR2 SVGAGI. The CDR3 runs to 13 residues.

The chain links TRBV29-1 to TRBJ1-3, with D possibly TRBD1 on 6 matching bases. V lost 2 bases and J lost 2, with 10 bases in between. CDR1 and CDR2 (germline): SQVTM, ANQGSEA. The CDR3 extends over 14 amino acids. CDR3 sequence reads: CSVELSGAGNTIYF. The CDR3 coding sequence is TGCAGCGTTGAATTATCAGGGGCTGGAAACACCATATATTTT.

This clone has more than one count but fewer than ten. This chain connects TRBV25-1 to TRBJ2-2; no definite D call. In germline, CDR1 is MGHDK, CDR2 SYGVNS. The CDR3 extends over 16 amino acids. The V end lost 4 bases, the J end lost 1 base, and 13 bases lay between the germline ends. For the CDR3, the DNA is TGTGCCAGCAGTGGATGGGCAGCACTGAACACCGGGGAGCTGTTTTTT. It encodes CASSGWAALNTGELFF.

The V and J genes are TRBV18 and TRBJ2-5, with TRBD1 matching 9 bases. The CDR3 sequence is 15 residues long. J lost 3 bases, V lost 6 bases, and 8 bases had no gene match. The V gene's germline CDR1 is KGHSH and CDR2 LQKENI. CDR3 residues: CASSPGQGPEETQYF. CDR3 nucleotides: TGTGCCAGCTCCCCGGGACAGGGTCCGGAAGAGACCCAGTACTTC.

A few counts support this clone. The chain links TRBV30 to TRBJ2-3, with unresolved D. The CDR3 sequence is 13 residues long. V dropped 4 bases and J dropped 1 base, with 9 bases sitting between them. CDR1 is GTSNPN, CDR2 SVGIG, per germline (reference sequence). CDR3 residues: CAWNMAGTDTQYF. The DNA of the CDR3 is TGTGCCTGGAATATGGCGGGCACAGATACGCAGTATTTT.

J is TRBJ2-7 and V is TRBV5-6, with TRBD1 matching 8 bases. Trimming removed 1 base from V and 5 bases from J; junction bases left unmatched: 8. Germline CDR1 and CDR2: SGHDT and YYEEEE. The CDR3 runs to 15 residues. The CDR3, as DNA: TGTGCCAGCAGCTTGCAGGGGGCAGGGGACCACGAGCAGTACTTC. Amino acids: CASSLQGAGDHEQYF.

This clone came up a few times. The CDR3 region has the DNA TGTGCCAGCTCACCGGAGCGGAGCACAGATACGCAGTATTTT. Protein sequence: CASSPERSTDTQYF. The chain links TRBV18 to TRBJ2-3, with D possibly matching TRBD2 (5 bases). V lost 3 bases and J 0 bases, leaving 7 bases between the germline ends. Germline CDR1 is KGHSH and CDR2 is LQKENI. CDR3 size: 14 residues.